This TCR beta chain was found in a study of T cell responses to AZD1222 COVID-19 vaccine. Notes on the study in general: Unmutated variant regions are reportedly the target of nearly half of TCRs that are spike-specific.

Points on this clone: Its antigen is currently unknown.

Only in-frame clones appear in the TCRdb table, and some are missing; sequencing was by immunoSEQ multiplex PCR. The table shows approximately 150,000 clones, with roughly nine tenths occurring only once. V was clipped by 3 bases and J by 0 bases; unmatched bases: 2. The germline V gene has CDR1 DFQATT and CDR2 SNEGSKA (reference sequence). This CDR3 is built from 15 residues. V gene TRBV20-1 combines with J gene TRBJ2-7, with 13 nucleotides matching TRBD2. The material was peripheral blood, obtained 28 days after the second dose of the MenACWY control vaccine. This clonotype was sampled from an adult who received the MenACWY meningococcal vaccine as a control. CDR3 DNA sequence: TGCAGTGCTAGTGGACTAGCGGGGGTCTCCTACGAGCAGTACTTC. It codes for CSASGLAGVSYEQYF.